This T cell receptor (beta chain) was obtained from a study of blood T cells in healthy people across ages. Study conclusions and caveats: Per million T cells, TCR beta diversity dropped about linearly as age rose. When set beside aged donors, long-lived donors presented more naive CD4+ cells and higher diversity.

Sample-barcoded 5' priming and a J-beta primer mix drove a second PCR of about 7 to 11 cycles. TCRdb reprocessed the 5' RACE reads with MiXCR, giving one entry per CDR3 protein. Seen here are about 1.6 million distinct CDR3 sequences, about 35% observed once, and the top ten hold approximately 11%. This clonotype was seen more than once but under ten times. Its antigen is unknown. The length of the CDR3 is 16 residues. From germline, CDR1 is MNHEY and CDR2 SVGEGT. V was clipped by 4 bases and J by 4 bases; unmatched bases: 7. The TCR comes from a woman in her twenties or thirties in good health. Source material: blood. This chain links TRBV6-2 or TRBV6-3 with TRBJ2-1; TRBD2 aligns across 10 bases. CDR3 in DNA: TGTGCCAGCAGTTCCCTGGGACTAGCGCCTTACAATGAGCAGTTCTTC. Translation gives CASSSLGLAPYNEQFF.